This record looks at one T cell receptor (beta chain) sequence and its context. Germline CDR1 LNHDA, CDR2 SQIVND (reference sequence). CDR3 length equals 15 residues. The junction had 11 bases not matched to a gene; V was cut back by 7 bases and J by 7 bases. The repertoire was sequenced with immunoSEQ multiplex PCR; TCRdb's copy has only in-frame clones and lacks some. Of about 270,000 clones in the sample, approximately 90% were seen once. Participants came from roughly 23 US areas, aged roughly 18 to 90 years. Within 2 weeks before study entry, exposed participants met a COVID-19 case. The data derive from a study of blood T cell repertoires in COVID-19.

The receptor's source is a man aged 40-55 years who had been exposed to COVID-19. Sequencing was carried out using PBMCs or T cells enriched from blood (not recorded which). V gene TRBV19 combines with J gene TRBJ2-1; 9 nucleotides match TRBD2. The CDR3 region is CASTQIAGVGNEQFF. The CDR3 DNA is TGTGCCAGTACCCAAATAGCGGGAGTAGGGAATGAGCAGTTCTTC.